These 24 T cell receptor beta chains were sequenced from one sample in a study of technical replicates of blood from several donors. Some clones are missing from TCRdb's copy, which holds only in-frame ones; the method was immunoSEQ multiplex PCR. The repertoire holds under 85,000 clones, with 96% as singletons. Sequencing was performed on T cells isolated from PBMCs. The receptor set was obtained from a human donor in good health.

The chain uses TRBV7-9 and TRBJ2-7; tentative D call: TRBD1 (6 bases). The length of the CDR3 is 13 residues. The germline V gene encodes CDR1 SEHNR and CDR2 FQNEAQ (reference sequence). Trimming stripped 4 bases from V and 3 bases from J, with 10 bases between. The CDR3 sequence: CASSSPGHYEQYF. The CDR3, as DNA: TGTGCCAGCAGCTCTCCGGGACACTACGAGCAGTACTTC.

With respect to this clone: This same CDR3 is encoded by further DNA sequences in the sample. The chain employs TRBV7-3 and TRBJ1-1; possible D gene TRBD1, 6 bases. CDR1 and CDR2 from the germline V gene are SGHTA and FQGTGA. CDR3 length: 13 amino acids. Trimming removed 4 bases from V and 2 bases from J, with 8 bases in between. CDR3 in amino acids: CASSSQGNTEAFF. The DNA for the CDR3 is TGTGCCAGCAGCTCACAGGGTAACACTGAAGCTTTCTTT.

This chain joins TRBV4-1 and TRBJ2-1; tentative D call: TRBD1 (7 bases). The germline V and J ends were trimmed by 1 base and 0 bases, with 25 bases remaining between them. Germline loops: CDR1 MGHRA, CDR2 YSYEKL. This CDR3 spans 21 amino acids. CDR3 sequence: CASSQAPPAGGATSSYNEQFF. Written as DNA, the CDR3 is TGCGCCAGCAGCCAAGCCCCCCCAGCAGGGGGAGCGACTAGCTCCTACAATGAGCAGTTCTTC.

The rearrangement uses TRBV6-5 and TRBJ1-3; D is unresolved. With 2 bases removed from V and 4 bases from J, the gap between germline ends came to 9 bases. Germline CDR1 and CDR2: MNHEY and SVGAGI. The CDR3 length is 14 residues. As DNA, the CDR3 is TGTGCCAGCAGTTACCTAGCGGACGGAAACACCATATATTTT. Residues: CASSYLADGNTIYF.

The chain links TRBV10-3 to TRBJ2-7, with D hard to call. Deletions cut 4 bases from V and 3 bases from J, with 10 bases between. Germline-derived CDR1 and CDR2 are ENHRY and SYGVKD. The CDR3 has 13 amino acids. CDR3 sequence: CAISGDIVYEQYF. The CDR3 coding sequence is TGTGCCATCAGTGGAGACATAGTCTACGAGCAGTACTTC.

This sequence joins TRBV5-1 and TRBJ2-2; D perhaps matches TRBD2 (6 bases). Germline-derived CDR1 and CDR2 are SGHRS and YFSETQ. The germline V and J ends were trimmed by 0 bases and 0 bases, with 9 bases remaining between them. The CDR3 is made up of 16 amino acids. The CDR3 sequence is CASSLEGGANTGELFF. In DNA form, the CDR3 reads TGCGCCAGCAGCTTGGAGGGCGGGGCGAACACCGGGGAGCTGTTTTTT.

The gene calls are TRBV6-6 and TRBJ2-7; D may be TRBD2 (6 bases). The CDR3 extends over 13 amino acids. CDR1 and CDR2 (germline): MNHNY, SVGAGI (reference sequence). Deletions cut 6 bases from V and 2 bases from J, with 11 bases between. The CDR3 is CASSQTRTYEQYF. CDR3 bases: TGTGCCAGCAGCCAGACTAGAACCTACGAGCAGTACTTC.

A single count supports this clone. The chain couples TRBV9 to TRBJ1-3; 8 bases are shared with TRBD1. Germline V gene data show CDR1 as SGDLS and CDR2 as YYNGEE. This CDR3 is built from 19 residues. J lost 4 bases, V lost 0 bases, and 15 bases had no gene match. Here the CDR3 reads CASSVDLGQGTYRGNTIYF. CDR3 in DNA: TGTGCCAGCAGCGTAGATCTTGGACAGGGAACCTACCGGGGAAACACCATATATTTT.

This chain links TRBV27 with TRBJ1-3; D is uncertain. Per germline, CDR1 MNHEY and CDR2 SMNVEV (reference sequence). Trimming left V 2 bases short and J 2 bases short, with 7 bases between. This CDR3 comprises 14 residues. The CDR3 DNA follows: TGTGCCAGCAGTTTAAGGAGGACTGGAAACACCATATATTTT. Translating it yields CASSLRRTGNTIYF.

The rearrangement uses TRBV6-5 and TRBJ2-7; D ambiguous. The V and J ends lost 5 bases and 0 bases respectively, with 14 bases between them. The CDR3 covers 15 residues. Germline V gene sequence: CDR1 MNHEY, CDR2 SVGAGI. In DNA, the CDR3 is TGTGCCAGCAGTCCCTTTCTGTTGAGCTCCTACGAGCAGTACTTC. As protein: CASSPFLLSSYEQYF.

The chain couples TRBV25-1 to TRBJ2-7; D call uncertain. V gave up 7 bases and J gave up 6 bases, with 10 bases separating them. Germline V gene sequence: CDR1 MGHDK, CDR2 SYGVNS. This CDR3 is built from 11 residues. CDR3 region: CASTLSGEQYF. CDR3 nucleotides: TGTGCCAGCACCCTATCAGGCGAGCAGTACTTC.

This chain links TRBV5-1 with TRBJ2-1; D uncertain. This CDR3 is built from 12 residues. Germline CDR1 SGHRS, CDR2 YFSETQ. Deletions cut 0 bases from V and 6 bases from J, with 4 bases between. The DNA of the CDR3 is TGCGCCAGCAGCTTGGACAGCAATGAGCAGTTCTTC. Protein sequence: CASSLDSNEQFF.

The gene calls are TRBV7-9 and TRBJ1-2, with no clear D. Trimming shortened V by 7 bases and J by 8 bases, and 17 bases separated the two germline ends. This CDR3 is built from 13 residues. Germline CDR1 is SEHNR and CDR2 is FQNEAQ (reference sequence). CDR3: CASNRARVGGYTF. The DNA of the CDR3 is TGTGCCAGCAACCGGGCGAGGGTTGGCGGCTACACCTTC.

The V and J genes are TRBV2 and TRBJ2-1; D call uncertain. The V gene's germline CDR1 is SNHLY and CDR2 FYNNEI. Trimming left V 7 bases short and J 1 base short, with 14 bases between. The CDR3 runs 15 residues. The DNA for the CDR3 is TGTGCCAGCATAAGAGGCGATGAATCCTACAATGAGCAGTTCTTC. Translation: CASIRGDESYNEQFF.

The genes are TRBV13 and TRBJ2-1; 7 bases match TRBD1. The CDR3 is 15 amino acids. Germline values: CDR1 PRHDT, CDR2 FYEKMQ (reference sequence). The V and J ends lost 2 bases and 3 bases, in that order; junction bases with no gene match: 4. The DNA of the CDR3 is TGTGCCAGCAGCTTACTAGGGGGCCGCTACAATGAGCAGTTCTTC. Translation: CASSLLGGRYNEQFF.

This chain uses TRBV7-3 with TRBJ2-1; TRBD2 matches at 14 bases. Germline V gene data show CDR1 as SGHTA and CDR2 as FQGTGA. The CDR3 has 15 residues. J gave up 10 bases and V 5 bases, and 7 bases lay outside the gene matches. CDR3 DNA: TGTGCCAGCAGCCGACGACTAGCGGGAGGGGAAGAGCAGTTCTTC. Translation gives CASSRRLAGGEEQFF.

CDR3 residues: CASSVGGSGNTIYF. The CDR3 nucleotides are TGTGCCAGCAGTGTGGGGGGCTCTGGAAACACCATATATTTT. V is TRBV7-6 and J is TRBJ1-3; weak D call: TRBD1 (5 bases). The CDR3 totals 14 residues. Germline V lookup: CDR1 SGHVS, CDR2 FNYEAQ. Trimming took off 6 bases at V and 0 bases at J, with 9 bases between the two ends.

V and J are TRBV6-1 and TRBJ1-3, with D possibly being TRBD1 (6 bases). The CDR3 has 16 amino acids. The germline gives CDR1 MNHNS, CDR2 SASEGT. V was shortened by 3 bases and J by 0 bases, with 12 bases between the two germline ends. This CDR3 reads CASSDLGQLSGNTIYF. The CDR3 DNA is TGTGCCAGCAGTGACTTAGGACAGCTCTCTGGAAACACCATATATTTT.

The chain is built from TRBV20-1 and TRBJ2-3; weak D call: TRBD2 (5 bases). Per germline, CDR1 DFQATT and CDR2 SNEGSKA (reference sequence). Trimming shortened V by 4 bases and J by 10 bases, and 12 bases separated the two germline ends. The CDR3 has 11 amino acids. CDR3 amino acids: CSAKELVAQYF. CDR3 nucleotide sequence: TGCAGTGCTAAAGAACTAGTTGCGCAGTATTTT.

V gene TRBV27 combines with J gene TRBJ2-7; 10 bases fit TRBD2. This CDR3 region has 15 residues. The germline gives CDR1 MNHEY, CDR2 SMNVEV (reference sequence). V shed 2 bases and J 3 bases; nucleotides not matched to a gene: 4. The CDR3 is CASSLRTSGFYEQYF. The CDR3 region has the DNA TGTGCCAGCAGTTTAAGGACTAGCGGATTCTACGAGCAGTACTTC.

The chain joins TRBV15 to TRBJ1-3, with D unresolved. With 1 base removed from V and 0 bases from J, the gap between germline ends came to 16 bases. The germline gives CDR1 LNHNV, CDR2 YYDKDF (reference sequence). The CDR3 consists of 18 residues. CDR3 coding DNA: TGTGCCACCAGCAGAGCCGACTGGTTGACGCTCTCTGGAAACACCATATATTTT. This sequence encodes CATSRADWLTLSGNTIYF. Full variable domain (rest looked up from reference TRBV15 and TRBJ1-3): DAMVIQNPRYQVTQFGKPVTLSCSQTLNHNVMYWYQQKSSQAPKLLFHYYDKDFNNEADTPDNFQSRRPNTSFCFLDIRSPGLGDTAMYLCATSRADWLTLSGNTIYFGEGSWLTVV.

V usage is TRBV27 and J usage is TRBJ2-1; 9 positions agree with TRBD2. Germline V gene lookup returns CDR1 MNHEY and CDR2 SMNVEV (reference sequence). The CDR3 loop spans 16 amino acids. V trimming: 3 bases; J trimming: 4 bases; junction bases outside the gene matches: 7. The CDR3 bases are TGTGCCAGCAGTTTCAATAGCGGGAGCTCGTACAATGAGCAGTTCTTC. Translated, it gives CASSFNSGSSYNEQFF.

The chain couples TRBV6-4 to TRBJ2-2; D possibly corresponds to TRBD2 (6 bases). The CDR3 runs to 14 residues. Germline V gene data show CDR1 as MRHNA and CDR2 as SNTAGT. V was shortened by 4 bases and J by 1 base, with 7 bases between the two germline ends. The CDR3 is CASSAGRNTGELFF. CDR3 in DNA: TGTGCCAGCAGTGCCGGGAGGAACACCGGGGAGCTGTTTTTT.

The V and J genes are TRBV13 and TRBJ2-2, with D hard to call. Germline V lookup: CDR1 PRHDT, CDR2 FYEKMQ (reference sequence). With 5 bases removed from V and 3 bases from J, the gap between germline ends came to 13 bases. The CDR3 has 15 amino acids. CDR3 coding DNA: TGTGCCAGCAGCCCCGAGAGGCCTCACACCGGGGAGCTGTTTTTT. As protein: CASSPERPHTGELFF.